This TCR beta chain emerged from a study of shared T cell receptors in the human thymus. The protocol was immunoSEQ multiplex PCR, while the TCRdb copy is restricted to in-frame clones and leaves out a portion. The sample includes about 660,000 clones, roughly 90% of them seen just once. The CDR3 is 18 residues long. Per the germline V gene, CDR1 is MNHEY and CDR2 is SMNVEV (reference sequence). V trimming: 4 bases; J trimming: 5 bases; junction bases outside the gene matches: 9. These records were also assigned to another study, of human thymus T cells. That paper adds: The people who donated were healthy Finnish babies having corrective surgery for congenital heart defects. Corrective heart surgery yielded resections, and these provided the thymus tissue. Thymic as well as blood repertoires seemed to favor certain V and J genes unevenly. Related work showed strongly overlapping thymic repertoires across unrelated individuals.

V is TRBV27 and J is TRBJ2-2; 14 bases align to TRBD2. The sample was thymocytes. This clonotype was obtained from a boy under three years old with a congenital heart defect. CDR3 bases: TGTGCCAGCAGTTCCCGACTAGCGGGAGGGCAGGAGACCGGGGAGCTGTTTTTT. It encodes CASSSRLAGGQETGELFF.